This passage covers 27 T cell receptor beta chains from one sample sequenced in a study of vaccination and CD4 T cells after COVID-19 (dated by TCRdb to 2022 to 2024). Their antigen targets remain unknown. This specimen's treatment or condition label, interpreted: roughly ten-day PBMC culture with coronavirus spike peptide pools or control peptides (ViraFEST assay). The library was obtained by PCR. Sequencing used an Illumina iSeq 100. DNA from cultured CD4+ T cells was subjected to TCR sequencing with the Oncomine TCR Beta short-read assay at the Johns Hopkins FTIC core. TCRdb reworked the public reads: Q25 trimming with fastp, MiXCR clone assembly, productive beta chains retained. CDR3 protein sequences are deduplicated, and each keeps its most common genes and DNA. Across this sample there are about 13,000 distinct CDR3 sequences, with around 76% seen only once. The ten largest account for about 8.6% of the sample.

The input for sequencing was CD4+ T cells from blood, cultured in vitro, taken after SARS-CoV-2 vaccination. The receptor source for this set is a human donor who received a COVID-19 vaccine.

This chain connects TRBV18 to TRBJ1-2; D gene uncertain. Germline V gene sequence: CDR1 KGHSH, CDR2 LQKENI. Trimming removed 2 bases at V and 3 bases at J, with 13 bases between. The CDR3 contains 15 residues. Here the CDR3 reads CASSPIQTVDYGYTF. CDR3 nucleotides: TGTGCCAGCTCACCAATCCAAACAGTAGACTATGGCTACACCTTC.

The chain couples TRBV28 to TRBJ1-3; D may be TRBD1 (5 bases). V was pared by 6 bases and J by 8 bases, with 17 bases between. Germline CDR1 is MDHEN and CDR2 is SYDVKM. The CDR3 runs to 14 residues. In nucleotides, the CDR3 is TGTGCCAGCAGCCAAGGTGGTGGGGGAGACACCATATATTTT. Encoded protein: CASSQGGGGDTIYF.

The table lists this clonotype with a few counts. The DNA of the CDR3 is TGTGCCAGCAGCTTGACACAGGGGGGAGAAAATTCACCCCTCCACTTT. As protein: CASSLTQGGENSPLHF. The chain recombines TRBV5-4 with TRBJ1-6; the match to TRBD1 covers 8 bases. This CDR3 region has 16 residues. The junction had 7 bases not matched to a gene; V was cut back by 1 base and J by 7 bases. From germline, CDR1 is SGHNT and CDR2 YYREEE (reference sequence).

This clonotype was observed a single time. The chain combines TRBV24-1 with TRBJ2-2; tentative D call: TRBD2 (7 bases). V lost 3 bases to trimming and J lost 5 bases, with 18 bases between them. The CDR3 length is 17 residues. In germline, CDR1 is KGHDR, CDR2 SFDVKD. The DNA of the CDR3 is TGTGCCACCAGTGATCAGGTGGGGGGGCCAAATACCGGGGAGCTGTTTTTT. It specifies CATSDQVGGPNTGELFF.

This clonotype appeared once. The V and J genes are TRBV30 and TRBJ2-4; 10 bases align to TRBD1. V lost 5 bases and J lost 6; bases outside the gene matches: 4. Germline V gene sequence: CDR1 GTSNPN, CDR2 SVGIG (reference sequence). The CDR3 covers 13 residues. CDR3 sequence: CAWRTGGINIQYF. The CDR3 bases are TGTGCCTGGCGGACAGGGGGTATAAACATTCAGTACTTC. Drawing the rest from reference TRBV30 and TRBJ2-4, the complete variable domain is SQTIHQWPATLVQPVGSPLSLECTVEGTSNPNLYWYRQAAGRGLQLLFYSVGIGQISSEVPQNLSASRPQDRQFILSSKKLLLSDSGFYLCAWRTGGINIQYFGAGTRLSVL.

This clonotype has just one count. This chain joins TRBV2 and TRBJ1-5; a weak D match, TRBD1 (5 bases). This CDR3 contains 16 residues. Germline V lookup: CDR1 SNHLY, CDR2 FYNNEI. V was cut by 6 bases and J by 0 bases, with 15 bases left in between. The CDR3 bases are TGTGCCAGCAGCGAAACAGGAGTTTATAGCAATCAGCCCCAGCATTTT. Protein sequence: CASSETGVYSNQPQHF.

CDR3 DNA: TGTGCCAGCAAATTAGGAGTCAGGGGAGGCGGGGAGCTGTTTTTT. Translation: CASKLGVRGGGELFF. This rearrangement joins TRBV27 to TRBJ2-2, with D possibly being TRBD1 or TRBD2 (6 bases each). The CDR3 extends over 15 amino acids. CDR1 is MNHEY, CDR2 SMNVEV, per germline (reference sequence). Trimming pared 7 bases from V and 7 bases from J, leaving 19 bases between.

This clonotype was seen more than once but under ten times. V is TRBV6-5 and J is TRBJ1-1; weak D call: TRBD1 (6 bases). Germline V gene data show CDR1 as MNHEY and CDR2 as SVGAGI. V lost 2 bases to trimming and J lost 5 bases, with 12 bases between them. CDR3 length equals 14 residues. The CDR3 sequence: CASSYLTGSTEAFF. The CDR3 DNA is TGTGCCAGCAGTTACCTTACAGGGTCTACTGAAGCTTTCTTT.

This rearrangement joins TRBV24-1 to TRBJ2-1; the match to TRBD2 covers 9 bases. V lost 5 bases, J lost 5 bases, and 12 bases stayed unmatched. CDR1 KGHDR and CDR2 SFDVKD come from the germline V gene. This CDR3 comprises 17 residues. The CDR3 reads CATSVGSGRGNDNEQFF. For the CDR3, the DNA is TGTGCCACCAGTGTTGGTAGCGGGAGAGGGAACGACAATGAGCAGTTCTTC.

V and J are TRBV19 and TRBJ1-2, with D unresolved. Germline CDR1 LNHDA, CDR2 SQIVND (reference sequence). The CDR3 is 13 amino acids. V was trimmed by 8 bases and J by 6 bases, leaving 16 bases between them. CDR3 DNA sequence: TGTGCCAGTCGAGGATTTCCGGGGAATGGCTACACCTTC. Its protein is CASRGFPGNGYTF.

This clonotype occurred once. The chain couples TRBV2 to TRBJ1-4, with 10 bases matching TRBD1. Unmatched junction bases numbered 8, after V lost 4 bases and J lost 9 bases. The germline V gene encodes CDR1 SNHLY and CDR2 FYNNEI. The CDR3 totals 15 residues. The CDR3 nucleotides read TGTGCCAGCAGTGCCGGACAGGGGGGAATTAAAAAACTGTTTTTT. Amino acid sequence: CASSAGQGGIKKLFF.

V is TRBV10-3 and J is TRBJ2-3, with 10 positions matching TRBD2. Trimming removed 4 bases from V and 2 bases from J; junction bases left unmatched: 6. This CDR3 is 16 amino acids long. Germline-derived CDR1 and CDR2 are ENHRY and SYGVKD. The CDR3 DNA reads TGTGCCATCAGTGTTGGTAGCGGGGGGACCACAGATACGCAGTATTTT. Encoded protein: CAISVGSGGTTDTQYF.

The chain recombines TRBV19 with TRBJ2-1; 10 nucleotides align to TRBD2. CDR1 and CDR2 from the germline V gene are LNHDA and SQIVND (reference sequence). CDR3 length equals 16 residues. The V gene end was trimmed by 6 bases and the J gene end by 9 bases; junction bases not matched to a gene: 14. The CDR3, as DNA: TGTGCCAGTAGACGCATCAGCGGGGGGGCCTCTAGTGAGCAGTTCTTC. As protein: CASRRISGGASSEQFF.

This chain uses TRBV27 with TRBJ1-2; maybe TRBD1 (6 bases). Germline CDR1 reads MNHEY; CDR2 reads SMNVEV (reference sequence). The V end was cut by 8 bases, the J end by 7 bases, with 20 bases between. This CDR3 contains 14 residues. The CDR3 sequence is CASSGGRRESGYTF. The CDR3, as DNA: TGTGCCAGCTCTGGGGGCCGCCGTGAGTCTGGCTACACCTTC.

This sequence joins TRBV27 and TRBJ1-6; D perhaps matches TRBD1 (5 bases). The CDR3 totals 15 residues. Germline assignment: CDR1 MNHEY and CDR2 SMNVEV (reference sequence). Trimming took off 2 bases at V and 7 bases at J, with 12 bases between the two ends. The CDR3, as DNA: TGTGCCAGCAGTTTAACGGCAGGGAGGAATTCACCCCTCCACTTT. Protein: CASSLTAGRNSPLHF.

This chain uses TRBV7-2 with TRBJ2-3; D is undetermined. This CDR3 is 12 amino acids long. Germline values: CDR1 SGHTA, CDR2 FQGNSA. Trimming took off 6 bases at V and 4 bases at J, with 8 bases between the two ends. The CDR3 loop is CASRELPDTQYF. CDR3 sequence (DNA): TGTGCCAGCAGGGAGCTGCCAGATACGCAGTATTTT.

The gene calls are TRBV7-3 and TRBJ2-7, with TRBD1 matching over 8 bases. CDR1 and CDR2 from the germline V gene are SGHTA and FQGTGA. V dropped 2 bases and J dropped 5; count of bases not matched to a gene: 11. This CDR3 contains 16 residues. DNA of the CDR3: TGTGCCAGCAGCTTATTCGGGGACAGGTCCCCTGACGAGCAGTACTTC. Protein sequence: CASSLFGDRSPDEQYF.

V and J are TRBV2 and TRBJ1-1; 8 bases map to TRBD1. The junction had 6 bases not matched to a gene; V was cut back by 5 bases and J by 4 bases. The CDR3 extends over 14 amino acids. The V gene's germline CDR1 is SNHLY and CDR2 FYNNEI. CDR3 sequence reads: CASSLQGGITEAFF. The CDR3 DNA is TGTGCCAGCAGTTTACAGGGGGGGATCACTGAAGCTTTCTTT.

J is TRBJ1-6 and V is TRBV6-5; D might be TRBD1 (6 bases). There are 15 residues in the CDR3. V gave up 0 bases and J gave up 4 bases, with 7 bases separating them. Germline lookup yields CDR1 MNHEY and CDR2 SVGAGI. This CDR3 is CASSYSGTYNSPLHF. The CDR3, as DNA: TGTGCCAGCAGTTACTCTGGGACATATAATTCACCCCTCCACTTT.

The chain carries TRBV28 and TRBJ1-5; the D is unclear. The CDR3 runs to 18 residues. CDR1 is MDHEN and CDR2 is SYDVKM in the germline V gene. Trimming removed 7 bases at V and 2 bases at J, with 24 bases between. CDR3 bases: TGTGCCAGCATCCATGGCCGTCCCGGCAGGTCGCGCAATCAGCCCCAGCATTTT. Protein product: CASIHGRPGRSRNQPQHF.

This sequence joins TRBV23-1 and TRBJ1-2; D remains unclear. TRBV23-1 has ORF status, its function being uncertain. This CDR3 region has 11 residues. V shed 10 bases and J shed 8 bases, with 14 bases lying between them. The CDR3 here is CANRGFEGYTF. CDR3 in DNA: TGCGCCAACCGAGGGTTTGAAGGCTACACCTTC.

This clonotype is labeled as medium-sized. This chain uses TRBV20-1 with TRBJ1-6, with D maybe TRBD1 (5 bases). The germline V gene has CDR1 DFQATT and CDR2 SNEGSKA (reference sequence). This CDR3 has 11 residues. V lost 3 bases, J lost 17 bases, and 14 bases lay in between. CDR3: CSASAGPLFHF. The CDR3 coding sequence is TGCAGTGCTAGCGCAGGGCCACTATTCCACTTT.

The V and J genes are TRBV20-1 and TRBJ2-3; possible D gene TRBD1, 6 bases. The CDR3 consists of 15 residues. CDR1 and CDR2 (germline): DFQATT, SNEGSKA (reference sequence). The V and J ends lost 0 bases and 1 base respectively, with 11 bases between them. The CDR3 sequence is CSAREGGWGTDTQYF. The CDR3 nucleotides are TGCAGTGCTAGAGAAGGGGGATGGGGCACAGATACGCAGTATTTT.

This chain links TRBV7-3 with TRBJ2-5; 8 bases agree with TRBD2. After removal of 5 bases from V and 4 bases from J, the junction contained 12 bases not matched to a gene. The CDR3 runs 16 residues. Per the germline V gene, CDR1 is SGHTA and CDR2 is FQGTGA. The CDR3 sequence: CASSPLGGGGRETQYF. The CDR3, as DNA: TGTGCCAGCAGCCCCCTCGGGGGGGGAGGGCGAGAGACCCAGTACTTC. Based on the CDR3 plus reference TRBV7-3 and TRBJ2-5, the full variable domain is GAGVSQTPSNKVTEKGKYVELRCDPISGHTALYWYRQSLGQGPEFLIYFQGTGAADDSGLPNDRFFAVRPEGSVSTLKIQRTERGDSAVYLCASSPLGGGGRETQYFGPGTRLLVL.

Sample share makes this clonotype medium-sized. The chain employs TRBV10-1 and TRBJ2-5; D not certain. V lost 3 bases, J lost 1 base, and 9 bases lay in between. CDR1 and CDR2 from the germline V gene are WNHNN and SYGVQD (reference sequence). The CDR3 has 14 amino acids. CDR3 sequence (DNA): TGCGCCAGCAGTGAAAGTGGCCTCCAAGAGACCCAGTACTTC. Its protein product is CASSESGLQETQYF.

The rearrangement joins TRBV12-3 or TRBV12-4 to TRBJ2-6, with D maybe TRBD1 (6 bases). CDR3 length: 17 residues. The germline V and J ends were trimmed by 6 bases and 0 bases, with 15 bases remaining between them. The CDR3 region is CASSDGQLYSGANVLTF. The CDR3 bases are TGTGCCAGCAGCGACGGACAGTTATACTCTGGGGCCAACGTCCTGACTTTC.

The chain carries TRBV11-3 and TRBJ1-4; tentatively, D is TRBD1 (6 bases). Germline CDR1 is SGHNT and CDR2 is YENEEA. Trimming pared 6 bases from V and 4 bases from J, leaving 18 bases between. The CDR3 length is 16 residues. CDR3 nucleotide sequence: TGTGCCAGCAGTTCGTACGGACAGACTTATAATGAAAAACTGTTTTTT. This codes for CASSSYGQTYNEKLFF.